A selection of T cell receptor beta chains follows, all from one sample in a study of CD8+CD57+ T cells in acquired aplastic anemia. TCRdb passed the reads through MiXCR, listing each CDR3 protein once. The table has tens of thousands of distinct CDR3 sequences, under 50% seen once. The specimen was sorted CD4+, CD8+, or CD8+CD57+ T cells (not recorded which) from PBMCs. Every receptor here comes from a human donor in good health, serving as a control. CDR3s include the opening cysteine and the closing phenylalanine or tryptophan. Fields, in order: V gene, D gene, J gene, clone size, CDR3 DNA, CDR3 protein. D genes are given only for firm matches. The listing skips clone size in some rows; elsewhere it reads once, few, many or a size class.

V: TRBV9; D: NA; J: TRBJ2-5; size: many; DNA: TGTGCCAGCAGCGAGGACCAAGAGACCCAGTACTTC; CDR3: CASSEDQETQYF
V: TRBV27; D: NA; J: TRBJ2-7; size: few; DNA: TGTGCCAGCAGTTTATCGGCAGTCTCGGGCTACGAGCAGTACTTC; CDR3: CASSLSAVSGYEQYF
V: TRBV29-1; D: NA; J: TRBJ2-1; size: NA; DNA: TGCAGCGCTGAGGTACAGGGTAAGAATGAGCAGTTCTTC; CDR3: CSAEVQGKNEQFF
V: TRBV10-1; D: TRBD2; J: TRBJ2-2; size: NA; DNA: TGCGCCAGCACGGGACTAGCTGACGGGGAGCCGTTTTTT; CDR3: CASTGLADGEPFF
V: TRBV29-1; D: NA; J: TRBJ2-5; size: NA; DNA: TGCAGCGTTGACCGAGCACAGGGAGAGACCCAGTACTTC; CDR3: CSVDRAQGETQYF
V: TRBV7-2; D: NA; J: TRBJ2-7; size: NA; DNA: TGTGCCAGCAGCTTAGGGGGGATATACGAGCAGTACTTC; CDR3: CASSLGGIYEQYF
V: TRBV6-1; D: NA; J: TRBJ2-5; size: NA; DNA: TGTGCCAGCAGTCAAAAACAGTGGCCTCAAGAGACCCAGTACTTC; CDR3: CASSQKQWPQETQYF
V: TRBV12-3/TRBV12-4; D: TRBD1; J: TRBJ1-6; size: NA; DNA: TGTGCCAGCAGTGTATCCCAGGGGGGGAATTCACCCCTCCACTTT; CDR3: CASSVSQGGNSPLHF
V: TRBV19; D: TRBD2; J: TRBJ2-1; size: many; DNA: TGTGCCAGTAGTATCCGGACTAGCGGGCGGGGTGAGCAGTTCTTC; CDR3: CASSIRTSGRGEQFF
V: TRBV10-1; D: NA; J: TRBJ2-3; size: NA; DNA: TGCGCCAGCAGTGAGTCCAGGGTAGGCACAGATACGCAGTATTTT; CDR3: CASSESRVGTDTQYF
V: TRBV10-1; D: NA; J: TRBJ1-1; size: NA; DNA: TGCGCCAGCAGTCGGACCGCGGGGGGGAACACTGAAGCTTTCTTT; CDR3: CASSRTAGGNTEAFF
V: TRBV7-9; D: TRBD1; J: TRBJ1-2; size: many; DNA: TGTGCCAGCAGCCCCGGACAGGGGAACTATGGCTACACCTTC; CDR3: CASSPGQGNYGYTF
V: TRBV11-3; D: NA; J: TRBJ1-1; size: many; DNA: TGTGCCAGCAGCATCCAGGGCGGCACTGAAGCTTTCTTT; CDR3: CASSIQGGTEAFF
V: TRBV12-3/TRBV12-4; D: NA; J: TRBJ2-1; size: NA; DNA: TGTGCCAGTCGATATCTGGCAAATGAGCAGTTCTTC; CDR3: CASRYLANEQFF
V: TRBV20-1; D: NA; J: TRBJ2-1; size: NA; DNA: TGCAGGTGGGGTCACGATGAGCAGTTCTTC; CDR3: CRWGHDEQFF
V: TRBV7-9; D: TRBD2; J: TRBJ2-1; size: many; DNA: TGTGCCAGCAGCCCGGGGACTAGCGGGTACAATGAGCAGTTCTTC; CDR3: CASSPGTSGYNEQFF
V: TRBV12-3/TRBV12-4; D: NA; J: TRBJ2-1; size: many; DNA: TGTGCCAGCAGTCAAGTTAATGAGCAGTTCTTC; CDR3: CASSQVNEQFF
V: TRBV7-3; D: NA; J: TRBJ2-5; size: NA; DNA: TGTGCCAGCAGGAACAACAGACAGTCCCAAGAGACCCAGTACTTC; CDR3: CASRNNRQSQETQYF
V: TRBV11-1; D: TRBD2; J: TRBJ2-3; size: NA; DNA: TGTGCCAGCACTCCGGCAAGCGGGGCAACAGATACGCAGTATTTT; CDR3: CASTPASGATDTQYF
V: TRBV16; D: NA; J: TRBJ2-1; size: many; DNA: TGTGCCAGCAGCCTAGGGGCTGGGACTGGCGCTGATGAGCAGTTCTTC; CDR3: CASSLGAGTGADEQFF
V: TRBV29-1; D: NA; J: TRBJ1-2; size: once; DNA: TGCAGCGTTGAACCGGACAGTGTTGCTGGCTACACCTTC; CDR3: CSVEPDSVAGYTF
V: TRBV2; D: NA; J: TRBJ2-5; size: many; DNA: TGTGCCAGCAGTGATAGGGGGGAAGAGACCCAGTACTTC; CDR3: CASSDRGEETQYF
V: TRBV5-1; D: NA; J: TRBJ1-1; size: many; DNA: TGCGCCAGCAGCTTGGATGTACCCCTGGGAGCTTTCTTT; CDR3: CASSLDVPLGAFF
V: TRBV19; D: TRBD1; J: TRBJ1-1; size: NA; DNA: TGTGCCAGTACCACCTCCAGGGGGAGCCGCATGGACACTGAAGCTTTCTTT; CDR3: CASTTSRGSRMDTEAFF
V: TRBV19; D: NA; J: TRBJ1-1; size: many; DNA: TGTGCCAGTAGTATTTGGACAGAGGGCACTGAAGCTTTCTTT; CDR3: CASSIWTEGTEAFF
V: TRBV19; D: TRBD2; J: TRBJ2-7; size: NA; DNA: TGTGCCAGTAGTTTGGCGGGGGGTAGTTTTTACTTC; CDR3: CASSLAGGSFYF
V: TRBV25-1; D: NA; J: TRBJ1-1; size: few; DNA: TGTGCCAGCAGTGATGTTCTGAACACTGAAGCTTTCTTT; CDR3: CASSDVLNTEAFF
V: TRBV6-6; D: NA; J: TRBJ1-6; size: many; DNA: TGTGCCAGCAGTTCTCCGGGACACGTTGAGCCCCTCCACTTT; CDR3: CASSSPGHVEPLHF
V: TRBV29-1; D: NA; J: TRBJ2-3; size: many; DNA: TGCAGCGCAGAAGACTCCCTCCGCGATACGCAGTATTTT; CDR3: CSAEDSLRDTQYF
V: TRBV19; D: TRBD2; J: TRBJ2-7; size: NA; DNA: TGTGCCAGTAGTACAAGCGGGGGTGGTTCCTACGAGCAGTACTTC; CDR3: CASSTSGGGSYEQYF
V: TRBV2; D: NA; J: TRBJ1-4; size: NA; DNA: TGTGCCAGCACTTTGCGGACAAACGATGAAAAACTGTTTTTT; CDR3: CASTLRTNDEKLFF